This TCR beta chain comes out of a study of blood T cells in healthy people across ages. Regarding the study as a whole: Roughly linearly, TCR beta diversity per million T cells fell as age increased. In the absence of known donor CMV status, changes in expanded clonotypes were possibly confounded. It was the long-lived donors that had more naive CD4+ cells and higher diversity than aged donors.

As regards this clonotype: The antigen remains undetermined.

Germline-derived CDR1 and CDR2 are MGHRA and YSYEKL. The trim removed 6 bases at V and 1 base at J, leaving 8 bases unmatched. This CDR3 spans 16 amino acids. The authors ran a second PCR of about 6 to 11 cycles using a sample-barcoded 5' primer and a J-beta primer mix. Using its own MiXCR run on the 5' RACE reads, TCRdb lists one record per CDR3 protein. The sample holds about 1.4 million distinct CDR3 sequences, roughly 59% seen once. This chain connects TRBV4-1 to TRBJ2-5, with 10 bases aligning to TRBD2. Specimen: blood. The origin of this receptor is a man younger than 30 in good health. CDR3 nucleotide sequence: TGCGCCAGCAGTCTGTCGACTAGCGGGTTCCAAGAGACCCAGTACTTC. It specifies CASSLSTSGFQETQYF.